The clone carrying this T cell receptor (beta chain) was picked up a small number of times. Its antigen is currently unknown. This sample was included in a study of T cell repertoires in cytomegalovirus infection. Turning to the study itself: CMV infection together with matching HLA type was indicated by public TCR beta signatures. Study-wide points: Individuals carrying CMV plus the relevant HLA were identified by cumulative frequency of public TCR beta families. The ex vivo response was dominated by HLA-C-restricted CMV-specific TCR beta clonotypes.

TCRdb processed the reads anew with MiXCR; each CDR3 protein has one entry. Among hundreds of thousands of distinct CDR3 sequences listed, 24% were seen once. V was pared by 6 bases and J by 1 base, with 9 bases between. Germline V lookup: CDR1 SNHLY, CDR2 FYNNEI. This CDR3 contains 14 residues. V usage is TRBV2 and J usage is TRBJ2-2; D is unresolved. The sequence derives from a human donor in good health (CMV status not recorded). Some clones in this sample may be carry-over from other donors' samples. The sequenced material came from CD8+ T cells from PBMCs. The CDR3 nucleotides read TGTGCCAGCAGCCGGCCCATGAACACCGGGGAGCTGTTTTTT. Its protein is CASSRPMNTGELFF. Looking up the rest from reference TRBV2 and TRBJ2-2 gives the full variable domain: EPEVTQTPSHQVTQMGQEVILRCVPISNHLYFYWYRQILGQKVEFLVSFYNNEISEKSEIFDDQFSVERPDGSNFTLKIRSTKLEDSAMYFCASSRPMNTGELFFGEGSRLTVL.